This T cell receptor (beta chain) stems from a study of response to subunit inactivated influenza vaccine (dated by TCRdb to the late 2010s). Broadly, across the study: The study used deep quantitative T cell receptor repertoire profiling to track responses to a trivalent subunit inactivated influenza vaccine. General conclusions and limits of the study: According to the authors, only a limited number of new T cells may be recruited by each seasonal influenza vaccination.

Libraries came from RT-PCR. For sequencing, an Illumina HiSeq 2500 was employed. The raw public reads went through TCRdb reprocessing: fastp at Q25, MiXCR clone calling, in-frame beta chains kept. Rows with one shared CDR3 protein collapse into an entry with the most common genes and DNA. The sample includes around 480,000 distinct CDR3 sequences, with approximately 16% observed a single time. Jointly, the top ten make up over 2.5% of the sample. To note about this clonotype: No antigen is known for it. There are no base qualities to consult, and no much larger clone falls within one base.

This material consisted of CD4+ T cells sorted from PBMCs, taken roughly 24 months after vaccination. The sequence came from a man between 50 and 75 years old who received an inactivated influenza vaccine. Donor details come from another sample of the same person, matched by shared clones.

CDR3 reads: CASSQDALGRYGYTF. The sequenced DNA is TGCGCCAGCAGCCAAGATGCCCTGGGCCGCTATGGCTACACCTTC. The chain is assembled from TRBV4-3 and TRBJ1-2; there is no confident call for the D gene. Inclusive of the bounding cysteine and phenylalanine, the CDR3 is 15 residues long. The entry retains the CDR3 DNA only, 45 bases that are in frame from base 1. The germline V gene provides CDR1 LGHNA and CDR2 YSLEER. A distance of 12 bases separates the germline ends of V and J, which lose 0 bases and 4 bases respectively.